The clone carrying this TCR beta chain was found once. The antigen is unknown. The data derive from a study of T cell responses to AZD1222 COVID-19 vaccine. Study at large: Second-dose recipients at about 4 or about 12 weeks were treated as one pooled group.

Some clones are missing from TCRdb's copy, which holds only in-frame ones; the method was immunoSEQ multiplex PCR. Here the sample spans around 78,000 clones, roughly 91% being singletons. Study results and limitations: Among the donors, most were white British and more were female, and clonal diversity was possibly underestimated. Seropositivity was recorded at baseline in only a handful of AZD1222 recipients.

The CDR3 length is 14 residues. Deletions cut 0 bases from V and 8 bases from J, with 14 bases between. Looked up from germline, CDR1 is GTSNPN and CDR2 is SVGIG (reference sequence). The rearrangement uses TRBV30 and TRBJ1-5, with D hard to call. Material: peripheral blood, obtained on day 0 of AZD1222 vaccination. This sequence originates from an adult in good health. CDR3 bases: TGTGCCTGGAGTGTAAGGACCTCCGGGGAGCCCCAGCATTTT. Protein: CAWSVRTSGEPQHF.